A single sample gave rise to the 8 T cell receptor beta chains below, sequenced in a study of blood T cell repertoires in COVID-19. The protocol was immunoSEQ multiplex PCR, while the TCRdb copy is restricted to in-frame clones and leaves out a portion. The sample lists about 250,000 clones, 65% to 85% occurring once. Sequencing was done on a sample of peripheral blood. The origin of the receptors is a man older than 75 with acute or convalescent COVID-19.

The V call is TRBV5-4, the J call TRBJ1-4, with a weak D call TRBD1 (5 bases). V shed 0 bases and J shed 5 bases, with 8 bases lying between them. Per germline, CDR1 SGHNT and CDR2 YYREEE (reference sequence). The CDR3 runs to 14 residues. This chain's CDR3 is CASSLEGSNEKLFF. The CDR3 nucleotides read TGTGCCAGCAGCTTGGAGGGGTCGAATGAAAAACTGTTTTTT.

The chain recombines TRBV7-9 with TRBJ2-3; no reliable D call. The CDR3 is made up of 16 amino acids. The V and J ends lost 1 base and 1 base respectively, with 12 bases between them. Germline V gives CDR1 SEHNR, CDR2 FQNEAQ (reference sequence). The CDR3 region is CASSLGANWGTDTQYF. The CDR3 region has the DNA TGTGCCAGCAGCTTAGGGGCCAACTGGGGCACAGATACGCAGTATTTT.

In DNA form, the CDR3 reads TGTGCCAGCAGTTTTGGCGGGAGCGCGATCAATGAGCAGTTCTTC. Translation: CASSFGGSAINEQFF. The V call is TRBV28, the J call TRBJ2-1, with 7 bases fitting TRBD2. Unmatched junction bases numbered 8, after V lost 3 bases and J lost 6 bases. This CDR3 has 15 residues. The germline V gene encodes CDR1 MDHEN and CDR2 SYDVKM.

The gene calls are TRBV27 and TRBJ2-7, with D tentatively TRBD1 (5 bases). The CDR3 totals 15 residues. Germline assignment: CDR1 MNHEY and CDR2 SMNVEV (reference sequence). With 6 bases removed from V and 5 bases from J, the gap between germline ends came to 20 bases. The CDR3 sequence is CASSRMAIGVHEQYF. Written as DNA, the CDR3 is TGTGCCAGCAGCCGTATGGCGATAGGGGTTCACGAGCAGTACTTC.

The chain uses TRBV3-1 (or the pseudogene TRBV3-2) and TRBJ2-5; D might be TRBD1 (6 bases). This CDR3 has 15 residues. The germline CDR1 and CDR2 sequences are LGHDT and YNNKEL (reference sequence). The V and J ends lost 0 bases and 3 bases respectively, with 11 bases between them. The CDR3 is CASSQDLNREETQYF. In DNA, the CDR3 is TGTGCCAGCAGCCAAGATCTGAACAGGGAAGAGACCCAGTACTTC.

The V gene is TRBV6-2 or TRBV6-3, the J gene TRBJ1-1; no firm D call. V was cut by 5 bases and J by 4 bases, with 17 bases left in between. The CDR3 covers 15 residues. Germline V CDR1 and CDR2: MNHEY, SVGEGT. The CDR3 loop reads CASSLEGVLGTEAFF. The CDR3, as DNA: TGTGCCAGCAGTCTTGAGGGCGTTTTAGGCACTGAAGCTTTCTTT.

The chain joins TRBV10-3 to TRBJ1-3; D is unresolved. The CDR3 covers 11 residues. With 11 bases removed from V and 0 bases from J, the gap between germline ends came to 5 bases. Germline CDR1 reads ENHRY; CDR2 reads SYGVKD. The CDR3 loop is CASGSGNTIYF. CDR3 bases: TGTGCCTCCGGCTCTGGAAACACCATATATTTT.

The CDR3 DNA sequence: TGTGCCAGCAAGAGACAGGGGAGAAGTGGCTACACCTTC. Protein sequence: CASKRQGRSGYTF. The V gene is TRBV28, the J gene TRBJ1-2, with 8 bases matching TRBD1. The V gene's germline CDR1 is MDHEN and CDR2 SYDVKM. V was clipped by 7 bases and J by 7 bases; unmatched bases: 8. CDR3 length: 13 residues.